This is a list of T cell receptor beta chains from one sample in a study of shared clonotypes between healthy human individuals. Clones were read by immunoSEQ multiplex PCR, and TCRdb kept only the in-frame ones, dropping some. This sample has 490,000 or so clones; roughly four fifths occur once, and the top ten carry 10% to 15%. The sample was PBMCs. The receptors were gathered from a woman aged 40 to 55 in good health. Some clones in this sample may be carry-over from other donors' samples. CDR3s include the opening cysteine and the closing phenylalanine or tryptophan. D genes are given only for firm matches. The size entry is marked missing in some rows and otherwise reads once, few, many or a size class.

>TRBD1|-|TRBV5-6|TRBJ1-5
CASRCDRGHQPQHF
TGTGCCAGCAGATGCGACAGGGGGCATCAGCCCCAGCATTTT
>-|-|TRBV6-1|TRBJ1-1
CASSESPWENTEAFF
TGTGCCAGCAGTGAAAGCCCCTGGGAGAACACTGAAGCTTTCTTT
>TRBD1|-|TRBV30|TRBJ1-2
CAWSWGRGDYGYTF
TGTGCCTGGAGTTGGGGCAGGGGGGACTATGGCTACACCTTC
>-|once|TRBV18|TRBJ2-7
CASSPTNIYEQYF
TGTGCCAGCTCACCAACAAACATCTACGAGCAGTACTTC
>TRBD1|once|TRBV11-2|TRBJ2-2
CASSVGDDRGGGELFF
TGTGCCAGCAGCGTGGGGGACGACAGGGGCGGCGGGGAGCTGTTTTTT
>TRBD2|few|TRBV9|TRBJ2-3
CASSVFGGSGEGTDTQYF
TGTGCCAGCAGCGTATTCGGTGGTAGCGGGGAGGGGACAGATACGCAGTATTTT
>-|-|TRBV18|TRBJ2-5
CASSPAGETQYF
TGTGCCAGCTCGCCCGCAGGAGAGACCCAGTACTTC
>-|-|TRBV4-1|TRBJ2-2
CASSQGPTNTGELFF
TGCGCCAGCAGCCAGGGACCTACGAACACCGGGGAGCTGTTTTTT
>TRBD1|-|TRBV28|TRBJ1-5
CASLTGAQPQHF
TGTGCCAGCCTGACAGGGGCCCAGCCCCAGCATTTT
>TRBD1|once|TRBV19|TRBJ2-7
CASSGGLTYEQYF
TGTGCCAGCTCAGGGGGCCTAACCTACGAGCAGTACTTC
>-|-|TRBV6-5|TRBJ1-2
CASSYSPGTYGYTF
TGTGCCAGCAGTTACTCACCGGGAACATATGGCTACACCTTC